The rows below give T cell receptor beta chains drawn from one sample of a study of cytomegalovirus exposure and HLA in healthy donors. The data were produced by immunoSEQ multiplex PCR, yet TCRdb's version contains in-frame clones alone and is incomplete. The sample consists of about 130,000 clones, more than 65% of them appearing once. The material sequenced was PBMCs. These receptors were obtained from a woman in her sixties or seventies in good health and CMV-seropositive. Both conserved end residues are part of each CDR3. Each record gives: CDR3 protein, CDR3 DNA, D gene, V gene, J gene, clone size. D genes are given only for firm matches. Size is stated for part of the rows, as once, few or many counts, or as a class when the clone is expanded.

cdr3_aa: CSFQGNTYGYTF
cdr3_nt: TGCAGTTTTCAGGGGAACACCTATGGCTACACCTTC
d_call: -
v_call: TRBV29-1
j_call: TRBJ1-2
clone_size: once

cdr3_aa: CASSASGTGLEQYF
cdr3_nt: TGTGCCAGCTCAGCGTCCGGGACAGGTCTCGAGCAGTACTTC
d_call: TRBD1
v_call: TRBV18
j_call: TRBJ2-7
clone_size: -

cdr3_aa: CASSLTSRLAQETQYF
cdr3_nt: TGTGCCAGCAGCCTAACCAGCCGACTAGCTCAAGAGACCCAGTACTTC
d_call: TRBD2
v_call: TRBV4-2
j_call: TRBJ2-5
clone_size: -

cdr3_aa: CASSFRTDSYNEQFF
cdr3_nt: TGTGCCAGCAGCTTTCGGACAGACTCCTACAATGAGCAGTTCTTC
d_call: -
v_call: TRBV11-2
j_call: TRBJ2-1
clone_size: few

cdr3_aa: CASSLTFDTQYF
cdr3_nt: TGCGCCAGCAGCTTGACTTTCGATACGCAGTATTTT
d_call: -
v_call: TRBV5-1
j_call: TRBJ2-3
clone_size: -

cdr3_aa: CASSERGPGGAEAFF
cdr3_nt: TGTGCCAGCAGTGAACGTGGCCCCGGCGGCGCTGAAGCTTTCTTT
d_call: -
v_call: TRBV2
j_call: TRBJ1-1
clone_size: -

cdr3_aa: CATRGASEEGETQYF
cdr3_nt: TGTGCCACCAGAGGTGCTAGCGAGGAGGGAGAGACCCAGTACTTC
d_call: -
v_call: TRBV2
j_call: TRBJ2-5
clone_size: -

cdr3_aa: CASTIQAGDGYTF
cdr3_nt: TGTGCCAGCACCATTCAAGCGGGAGATGGCTACACCTTC
d_call: -
v_call: TRBV2
j_call: TRBJ1-2
clone_size: once

cdr3_aa: CASSYSAGYSEQFF
cdr3_nt: TGTGCCAGCAGTTACTCGGCCGGATACAGTGAGCAGTTCTTC
d_call: -
v_call: TRBV6-5
j_call: TRBJ2-1
clone_size: -

cdr3_aa: CASSLTGIGEQFF
cdr3_nt: TGTGCCAGCAGCTTGACAGGGATCGGAGAGCAGTTCTTC
d_call: -
v_call: TRBV5-6
j_call: TRBJ2-1
clone_size: -

cdr3_aa: CASSPGGLQETQYF
cdr3_nt: TGTGCCAGCAGTCCAGGGGGCCTCCAAGAGACCCAGTACTTC
d_call: TRBD1
v_call: TRBV11-1
j_call: TRBJ2-5
clone_size: -

cdr3_aa: CASSYSGGGGNTEAFF
cdr3_nt: TGTGCCAGCAGTTACTCGGGGGGAGGCGGGAACACTGAAGCTTTCTTT
d_call: -
v_call: TRBV6-5
j_call: TRBJ1-1
clone_size: few

cdr3_aa: CASSGGDRGTLHF
cdr3_nt: TGTGCCAGCAGTGGCGGGGACAGGGGTACCCTCCACTTT
d_call: TRBD1
v_call: TRBV2
j_call: TRBJ1-6
clone_size: -

cdr3_aa: CASSAGGATDTQYF
cdr3_nt: TGTGCCAGCTCAGCGGGGGGAGCCACAGATACGCAGTATTTT
d_call: TRBD2
v_call: TRBV5-6
j_call: TRBJ2-3
clone_size: few

cdr3_aa: CASRGTSASRQETQYF
cdr3_nt: TGTGCCAGCAGGGGCACTAGCGCGTCCCGCCAAGAGACCCAGTACTTC
d_call: TRBD2
v_call: TRBV27
j_call: TRBJ2-5
clone_size: few